This T cell receptor beta chain stems from a study of blood T cells in healthy people across ages. For the second PCR, which ran for about 7 to 11 cycles, a sample-barcoded 5' primer and a J-beta primer mix were used. A single record per CDR3 protein comes from TCRdb applying MiXCR to the 5' RACE reads. The sample has some 370,000 distinct CDR3 sequences; over 45% are singletons. Germline CDR1 SNHLY, CDR2 FYNNEI. The J segment lost 12 bases and the V segment lost 6 bases, leaving 5 bases of the junction unmatched. CDR3 length: 11 residues. The V call is TRBV2, the J call TRBJ2-5; 9 bases are a match to TRBD2. The sequenced material came from blood. The clonotype originates from a man in his 60s in good health. Here the CDR3 reads CASRVAGVKYF. The CDR3 region has the DNA TGTGCCAGCAGAGTAGCGGGGGTAAAGTACTTC.